This is a list of T cell receptor beta chains from one sample in a study of PD-1 blockade in mismatch repair-deficient tumors. The method was immunoSEQ multiplex PCR; TCRdb's version includes in-frame clones alone and lacks a portion of them. The sample carries 38,000 or so clones, more than 75% recorded once. This specimen consisted of peripheral blood, obtained approximately 80 weeks after starting pembrolizumab. These receptor sequences come from an adult with mismatch repair-deficient cancer. The CDR3 runs from the conserved cysteine through the conserved F or W. The order of the fields is CDR3 protein, CDR3 DNA, J gene, D gene, clone size, V gene. The D gene is left open where the match is weak. Clone size appears in some rows only: once, few, many, or a class for an expanded clone.

CATSRDRQGGFGYTF	TGTGCCACCAGCAGAGATCGACAGGGAGGGTTTGGCTACACCTTC	TRBJ1-2	TRBD1	.	TRBV15
CSVEYGTSGIYNEQFF	TGCAGCGTTGAATACGGGACTAGCGGGATTTACAATGAGCAGTTCTTC	TRBJ2-1	TRBD2	.	TRBV29-1
CAGRQGDTQYF	TGTGCCGGCCGACAGGGAGATACGCAGTATTTT	TRBJ2-3	TRBD1	.	TRBV6-5
CASSAQASGAPYEQYF	TGTGCCAGCAGCGCTCAGGCTAGCGGGGCCCCCTACGAGCAGTACTTC	TRBJ2-7	TRBD2	.	TRBV7-2
CASSLQGLSGYTF	TGTGCCAGCAGCTTGCAGGGGTTGAGTGGCTACACCTTC	TRBJ1-2	.	.	TRBV5-4
CASSPQLAGSSYNEQFF	TGTGCCAGCTCACCACAGCTAGCGGGCAGCTCCTACAATGAGCAGTTCTTC	TRBJ2-1	TRBD2	.	TRBV18
CASGRYWGTEAFF	TGTGCCTCTGGGCGGTACTGGGGCACTGAAGCTTTCTTT	TRBJ1-1	.	.	TRBV19
CASSLGTGGQETQYF	TGTGCCAGCAGTTTGGGTACCGGGGGGCAAGAGACCCAGTACTTC	TRBJ2-5	TRBD2	.	TRBV28
CAISEFPRDEQFF	TGTGCCATCAGTGAATTTCCCCGCGATGAGCAGTTCTTC	TRBJ2-1	.	.	TRBV10-3
CAISDSPGGSNQPQHF	TGTGCCATCAGTGACTCCCCCGGGGGGAGCAATCAGCCCCAGCATTTT	TRBJ1-5	.	few	TRBV10-3
CASSLGRVNTEAFF	TGTGCCAGCAGCTTGGGACGGGTGAACACTGAAGCTTTCTTT	TRBJ1-1	.	.	TRBV5-4
CASWTGETQYF	TGTGCCAGCTGGACAGGAGAGACCCAGTACTTC	TRBJ2-5	TRBD1	.	TRBV6-5
CASSLFRRSWENTEAFF	TGTGCCAGCAGCTTGTTCCGCCGCTCGTGGGAGAACACTGAAGCTTTCTTT	TRBJ1-1	.	.	TRBV5-6
CASSWAESTDTQYF	TGTGCCAGCAGTTGGGCAGAGAGCACAGATACGCAGTATTTT	TRBJ2-3	.	.	TRBV6-6
CASSINTEAFF	TGTGCCAGTAGTATCAACACTGAAGCTTTCTTT	TRBJ1-1	.	.	TRBV19
CASSQGLAGGTGELFF	TGCGCCAGCAGCCAAGGACTAGCGGGAGGAACCGGGGAGCTGTTTTTT	TRBJ2-2	TRBD2	.	TRBV4-3
CASSAPGYSEAFF	TGTGCCAGTAGTGCACCAGGGTACTCTGAAGCTTTCTTT	TRBJ1-1	.	few	TRBV19
CASSLGRDFYSYEQYF	TGTGCCAGCAGCTTGGGGAGGGACTTCTACTCCTACGAGCAGTACTTC	TRBJ2-7	.	once	TRBV5-6
CASSIAGQGDGYTF	TGTGCCAGCAGTATCGCGGGACAGGGGGATGGCTACACCTTC	TRBJ1-2	TRBD1	.	TRBV6-5
CASSSLGVFRGQPQHF	TGTGCCAGCAGCTCATTAGGCGTCTTTAGGGGTCAGCCCCAGCATTTT	TRBJ1-5	.	.	TRBV11-2